This record concerns one T cell receptor beta chain sequence. As yet, its antigen is unknown. The TCR library protocol attached unique molecular identifiers to the individual cDNA molecules. TCRdb re-called the 5' RACE reads with MiXCR, one entry per CDR3 protein. This table has 40,000 to 45,000 distinct CDR3 sequences, roughly 6.2% appearing once. These data are taken from a study of early T cells in non-severe SARS-CoV-2 infection. The overall study: Unsorted whole-blood RNA was sequenced in bulk, leaving chains unpaired. Study-level points and caveats: Matches to VDJdb favored anti-spike CD8 responses and missed private and CD4 specificities.

This clonotype was sampled from an adult who was a healthcare worker with PCR-confirmed SARS-CoV-2 infection or an uninfected control (not recorded which). The material was whole blood, obtained at baseline.

CDR3 region: CASSFWTGPYEQYF. CDR3 sequence (DNA): TGTGCCAGCAGCTTCTGGACAGGGCCTTACGAGCAGTACTTC. The V and J genes are TRBV7-2 and TRBJ2-7, with 8 bases identical to TRBD1. Germline assignment: CDR1 SGHTA and CDR2 FQGNSA. Germline trimming cut 3 bases from V and 4 bases from J; bases unmatched to any gene: 5. The CDR3 spans 14 residues.